Below, one T cell receptor (beta chain) is given with its context. As yet, its antigen is unknown. The CDR3 length is 15 residues. V was trimmed by 3 bases and J by 4 bases, leaving 15 bases between them. Germline CDR1 SGHVS, CDR2 FQNEAQ. These data are taken from a study of T cells in narcolepsy. About the research overall: Healthy controls were enrolled alongside patients with narcolepsy type 1 or type 2.

General study results and limits: Reportedly, autoreactive clonotypes were serially detected in patients' blood but not controls'. HCRT-specific and TRIB2-specific autoreactive clonotypes appeared among same-patient CSF and blood CD4+ clonotypes.

Assay: immunoSEQ multiplex PCR; the TCRdb copy retains only in-frame clones and omits some. The repertoire holds tens of thousands of clones, 65% to 85% seen once, with around 1% in the top ten. The chain links TRBV7-8 to TRBJ1-1; a weak D match, TRBD1 (6 bases). This receptor was taken from a human donor in good health. Material: memory (CD45RA-) CD4+ T cells from blood. CDR3 DNA: TGTGCCAGCAGCTTTGGCGAGGCAGGGGTCACTGAAGCTTTCTTT. Encoded protein: CASSFGEAGVTEAFF.